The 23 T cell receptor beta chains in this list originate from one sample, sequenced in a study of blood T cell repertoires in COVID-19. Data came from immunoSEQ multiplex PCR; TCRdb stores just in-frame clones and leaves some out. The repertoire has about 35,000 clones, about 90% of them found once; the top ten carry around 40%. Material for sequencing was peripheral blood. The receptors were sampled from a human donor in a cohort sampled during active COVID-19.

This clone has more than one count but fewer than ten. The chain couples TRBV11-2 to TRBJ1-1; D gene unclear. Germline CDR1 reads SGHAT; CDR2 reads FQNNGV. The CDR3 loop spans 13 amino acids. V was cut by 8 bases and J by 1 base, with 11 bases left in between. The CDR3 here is CASQLFSNTEAFF. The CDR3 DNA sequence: TGTGCCAGCCAACTCTTCTCGAACACTGAAGCTTTCTTT.

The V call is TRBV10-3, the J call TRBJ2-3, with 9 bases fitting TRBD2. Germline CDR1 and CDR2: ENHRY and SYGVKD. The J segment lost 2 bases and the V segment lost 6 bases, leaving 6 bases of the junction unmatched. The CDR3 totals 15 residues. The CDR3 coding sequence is TGTGCCATCAGGGGAAGCGGGGGGAACACAGATACGCAGTATTTT. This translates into CAIRGSGGNTDTQYF.

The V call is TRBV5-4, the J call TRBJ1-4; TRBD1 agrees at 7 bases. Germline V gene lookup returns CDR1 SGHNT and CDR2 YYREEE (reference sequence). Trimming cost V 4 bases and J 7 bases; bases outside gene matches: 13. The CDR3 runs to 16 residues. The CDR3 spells CASSPGARGFREKLFF. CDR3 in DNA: TGTGCCAGCAGCCCTGGAGCCAGGGGGTTCCGTGAAAAACTGTTTTTT.

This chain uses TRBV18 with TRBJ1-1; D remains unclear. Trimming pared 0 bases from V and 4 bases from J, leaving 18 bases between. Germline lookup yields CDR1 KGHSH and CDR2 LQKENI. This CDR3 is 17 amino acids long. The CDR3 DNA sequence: TGTGCCAGCTCACCACCGATCTCGGGTGGCCCCGGCACTGAAGCTTTCTTT. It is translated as CASSPPISGGPGTEAFF.

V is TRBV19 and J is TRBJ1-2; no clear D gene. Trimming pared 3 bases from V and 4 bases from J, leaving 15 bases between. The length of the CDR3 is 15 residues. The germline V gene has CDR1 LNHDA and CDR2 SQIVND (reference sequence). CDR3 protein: CASSIFEKLTYGYTF. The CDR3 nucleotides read TGTGCCAGTAGTATTTTCGAGAAATTAACCTATGGCTACACCTTC.

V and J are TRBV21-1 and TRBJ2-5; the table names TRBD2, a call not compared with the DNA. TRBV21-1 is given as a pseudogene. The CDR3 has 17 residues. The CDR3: CASSPTGGPLDPETQYF. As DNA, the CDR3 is TGTGCCAGCAGCCCAACCGGAGGCCCCCTTGATCCCGAGACCCAGTACTTC.

The CDR3 DNA is TGTGCCAGCTCAGCCAATTCAGGGGAGGAGACCCAGTACTTC. This gives the protein CASSANSGEETQYF. The J gene is TRBJ2-5, the V gene TRBV18; D is possibly TRBD1 (6 bases). The length of the CDR3 is 14 residues. In germline, CDR1 is KGHSH, CDR2 LQKENI. V was trimmed by 5 bases and J by 5 bases, leaving 15 bases between them.

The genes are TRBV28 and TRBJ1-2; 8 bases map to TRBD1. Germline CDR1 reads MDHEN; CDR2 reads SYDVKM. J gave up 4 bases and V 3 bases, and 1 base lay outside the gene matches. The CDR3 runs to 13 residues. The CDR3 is CASSFTGGYGYTF. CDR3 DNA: TGTGCCAGCAGTTTTACAGGGGGCTATGGCTACACCTTC.

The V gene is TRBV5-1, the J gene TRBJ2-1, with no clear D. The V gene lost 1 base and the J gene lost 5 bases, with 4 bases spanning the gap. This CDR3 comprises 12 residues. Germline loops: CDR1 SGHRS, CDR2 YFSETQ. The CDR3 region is CASSLYDNEQFF. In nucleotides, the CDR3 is TGCGCCAGCAGCTTGTATGACAATGAGCAGTTCTTC. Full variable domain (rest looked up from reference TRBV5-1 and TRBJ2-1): KAGVTQTPRYLIKTRGQQVTLSCSPISGHRSVSWYQQTPGQGLQFLFEYFSETQRNKGNFPGRFSGRQFSNSRSEMNVSTLELGDSALYLCASSLYDNEQFFGPGTRLTVL.

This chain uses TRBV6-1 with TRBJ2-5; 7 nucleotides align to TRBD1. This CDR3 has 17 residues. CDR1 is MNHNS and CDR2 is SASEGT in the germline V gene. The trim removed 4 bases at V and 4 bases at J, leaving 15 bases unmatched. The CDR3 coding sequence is TGTGCCAGCAGTGTAGATCCCGAGGACAGGCTCAGAGAGACCCAGTACTTC. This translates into CASSVDPEDRLRETQYF.

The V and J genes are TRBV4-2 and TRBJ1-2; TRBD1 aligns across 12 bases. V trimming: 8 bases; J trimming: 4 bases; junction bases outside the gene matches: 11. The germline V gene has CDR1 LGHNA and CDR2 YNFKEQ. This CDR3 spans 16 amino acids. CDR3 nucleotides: TGTGCCAGCGGGCCGGGACAGGGGGCAATTAGCTATGGCTACACCTTC. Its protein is CASGPGQGAISYGYTF.

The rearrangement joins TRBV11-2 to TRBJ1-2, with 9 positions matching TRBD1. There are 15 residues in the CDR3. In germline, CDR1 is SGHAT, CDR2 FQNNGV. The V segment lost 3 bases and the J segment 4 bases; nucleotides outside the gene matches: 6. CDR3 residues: CASSFQPGQGYGYTF. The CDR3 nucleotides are TGTGCCAGCAGCTTCCAACCGGGACAGGGCTATGGCTACACCTTC.

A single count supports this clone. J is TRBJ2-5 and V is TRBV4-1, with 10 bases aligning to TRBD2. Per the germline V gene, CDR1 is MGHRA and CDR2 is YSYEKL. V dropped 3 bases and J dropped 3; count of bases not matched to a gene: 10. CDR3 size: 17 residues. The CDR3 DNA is TGCGCCAGCAGCCATCCTGGGGACCTAGCGGGGGAAGAGACCCAGTACTTC. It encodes CASSHPGDLAGEETQYF.

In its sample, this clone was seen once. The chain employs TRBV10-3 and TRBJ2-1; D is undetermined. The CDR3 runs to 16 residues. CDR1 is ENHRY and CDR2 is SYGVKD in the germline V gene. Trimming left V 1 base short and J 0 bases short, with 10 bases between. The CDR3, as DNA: TGTGCCATCAGTGAGTTGCCCTCGAGCTCCTACAATGAGCAGTTCTTC. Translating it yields CAISELPSSSYNEQFF.

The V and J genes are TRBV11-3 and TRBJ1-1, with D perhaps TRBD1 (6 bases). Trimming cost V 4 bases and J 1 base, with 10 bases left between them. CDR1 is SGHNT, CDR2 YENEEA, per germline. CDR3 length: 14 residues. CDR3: CASSWDTRNTEAFF. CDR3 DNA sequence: TGTGCCAGCAGCTGGGACACTCGGAACACTGAAGCTTTCTTT.

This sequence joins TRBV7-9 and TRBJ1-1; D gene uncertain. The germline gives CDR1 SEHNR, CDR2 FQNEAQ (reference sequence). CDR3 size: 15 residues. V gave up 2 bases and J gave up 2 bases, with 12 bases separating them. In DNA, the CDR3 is TGTGCCAGCAGCTTATTTGCAGGCCTAAACACTGAAGCTTTCTTT. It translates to CASSLFAGLNTEAFF.

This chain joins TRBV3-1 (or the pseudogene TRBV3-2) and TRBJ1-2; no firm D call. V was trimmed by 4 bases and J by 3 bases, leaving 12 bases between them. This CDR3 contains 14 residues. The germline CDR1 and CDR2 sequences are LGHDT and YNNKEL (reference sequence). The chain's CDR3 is CASSRDPPYYGYTF. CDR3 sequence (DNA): TGTGCCAGCAGCCGCGATCCCCCGTACTATGGCTACACCTTC.

The CDR3 reads CASSQTRAALETQYF. CDR3 bases: TGTGCCAGCAGTCAAACTAGGGCAGCGTTAGAGACCCAGTACTTC. This rearrangement joins TRBV27 to TRBJ2-5, with TRBD2 as a possible D gene (5 bases). Per germline, CDR1 MNHEY and CDR2 SMNVEV (reference sequence). V was shortened by 5 bases and J by 4 bases, with 17 bases between the two germline ends. The length of the CDR3 is 15 residues.

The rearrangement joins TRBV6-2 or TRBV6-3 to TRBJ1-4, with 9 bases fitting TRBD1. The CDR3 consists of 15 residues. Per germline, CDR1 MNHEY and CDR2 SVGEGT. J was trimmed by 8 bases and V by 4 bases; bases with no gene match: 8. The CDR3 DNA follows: TGTGCCAGCAGTTCACCGGGACAGGGAGGAGAAAAACTGTTTTTT. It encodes CASSSPGQGGEKLFF.

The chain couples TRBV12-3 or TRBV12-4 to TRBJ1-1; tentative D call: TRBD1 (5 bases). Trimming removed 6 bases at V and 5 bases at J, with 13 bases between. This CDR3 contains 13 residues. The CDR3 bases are TGTGCCAGCAGCTCCGGGGGAGGGACTGAAGCTTTCTTT. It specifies CASSSGGGTEAFF.

The CDR3 region has the DNA TGTGCCAGCAGATTGACTAGCGGGGCCTACACCGGGGAGCTGTTTTTT. Translated, it gives CASRLTSGAYTGELFF. The gene calls are TRBV11-3 and TRBJ2-2; 11 bases are shared with TRBD2. The CDR3 is 16 residues long. Germline CDR1 is SGHNT and CDR2 is YENEEA. With 6 bases clipped from V and 3 bases from J, the junction kept 6 bases outside the gene matches. Full variable domain (rest looked up from reference TRBV11-3 and TRBJ2-2): EAGVVQSPRYKIIEKKQPVAFWCNPISGHNTLYWYLQNLGQGPELLIRYENEEAVDDSQLPKDRFSAERLKGVDSTLKIQPAELGDSAVYLCASRLTSGAYTGELFFGEGSRLTVL.

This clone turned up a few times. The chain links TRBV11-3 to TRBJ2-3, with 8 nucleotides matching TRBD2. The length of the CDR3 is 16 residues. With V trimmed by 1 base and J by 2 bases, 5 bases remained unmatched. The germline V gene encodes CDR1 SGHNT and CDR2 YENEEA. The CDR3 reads CASSLASGFTTDTQYF. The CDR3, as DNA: TGTGCCAGCAGCTTAGCTAGCGGGTTTACCACAGATACGCAGTATTTT.

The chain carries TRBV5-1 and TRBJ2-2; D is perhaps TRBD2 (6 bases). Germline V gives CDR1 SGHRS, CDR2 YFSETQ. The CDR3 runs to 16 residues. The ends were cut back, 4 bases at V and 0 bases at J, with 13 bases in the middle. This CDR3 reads CASSTYGGTNTGELFF. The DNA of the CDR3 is TGCGCCAGCAGCACTTACGGGGGTACGAACACCGGGGAGCTGTTTTTT.